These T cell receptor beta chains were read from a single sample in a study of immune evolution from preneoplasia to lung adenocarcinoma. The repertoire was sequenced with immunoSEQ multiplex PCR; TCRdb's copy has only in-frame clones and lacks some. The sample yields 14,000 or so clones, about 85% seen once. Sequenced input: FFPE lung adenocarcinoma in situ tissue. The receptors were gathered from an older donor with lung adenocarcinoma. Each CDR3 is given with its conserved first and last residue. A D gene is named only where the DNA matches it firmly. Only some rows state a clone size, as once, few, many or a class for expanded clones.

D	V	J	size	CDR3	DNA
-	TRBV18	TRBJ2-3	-	CASSRGSTDTQYF	TGTGCCAGCTCACGAGGGAGCACAGATACGCAGTATTTT
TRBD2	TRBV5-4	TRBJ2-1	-	CASSLDLTSGRQGEQFF	TGTGCCAGCAGCTTGGATCTGACTAGCGGGAGACAGGGTGAGCAGTTCTTC
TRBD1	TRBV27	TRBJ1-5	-	CASSPRTGGRYQPQHF	TGTGCCAGCAGTCCACGGACAGGGGGTAGATATCAGCCCCAGCATTTT
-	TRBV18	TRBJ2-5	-	CASSPTSGEPQETQYF	TGTGCCAGCTCACCGACGTCGGGAGAGCCCCAAGAGACCCAGTACTTC
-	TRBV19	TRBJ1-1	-	CATMVGTANTEAFF	TGTGCCACCATGGTCGGGACGGCGAACACTGAAGCTTTCTTT
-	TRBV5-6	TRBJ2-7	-	CASTPPGDTYEQYF	TGTGCCAGCACCCCCCCCGGGGACACCTACGAGCAGTACTTC
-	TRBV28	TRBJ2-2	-	CASSPPAGELFF	TGTGCCAGCAGTCCACCTGCCGGGGAGCTGTTTTTT
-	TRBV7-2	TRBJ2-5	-	CASSLLARGTQYF	TGTGCCAGCAGCCTCCTAGCTAGGGGGACCCAGTACTTC
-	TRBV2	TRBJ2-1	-	CASTLGGEQFF	TGTGCCAGCACCCTGGGGGGTGAGCAGTTCTTC
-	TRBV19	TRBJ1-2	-	CASSLTGTGGYTF	TGTGCCAGTAGTCTAACGGGGACGGGAGGCTACACCTTC
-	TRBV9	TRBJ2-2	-	CASSVGWTGELFF	TGTGCCAGCAGCGTAGGATGGACCGGGGAGCTGTTTTTT
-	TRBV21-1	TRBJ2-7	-	CASNTGTSGRPPTTYEQYF	TGTGCCAGCAATACAGGGACTAGCGGGAGGCCACCTACAACCTACGAGCAGTACTTC
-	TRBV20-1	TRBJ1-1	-	CSARVDWRAFF	TGCAGTGCTAGGGTGGATTGGAGAGCTTTCTTT
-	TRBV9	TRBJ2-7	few	CASSVEPGLPEQYF	TGTGCCAGCAGCGTAGAACCAGGCCTACCCGAGCAGTACTTC
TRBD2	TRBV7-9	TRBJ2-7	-	CASSSSGYYEQYF	TGTGCCAGCAGCTCTAGCGGCTACTACGAGCAGTACTTC
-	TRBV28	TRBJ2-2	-	CASSDGERTGELFF	TGTGCCAGCAGCGATGGGGAACGCACCGGGGAGCTGTTTTTT
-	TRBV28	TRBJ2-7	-	CASSRARPYEQYF	TGTGCCAGCAGCCGCGCACGGCCTTACGAGCAGTACTTC
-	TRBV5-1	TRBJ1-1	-	CASSPGGVGTEAFF	TGCGCCAGCAGCCCCGGGGGCGTGGGCACTGAAGCTTTCTTT
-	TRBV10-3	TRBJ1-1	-	CAIRGRSMNTEAFF	TGTGCCATCAGAGGCAGAAGCATGAACACTGAAGCTTTCTTT
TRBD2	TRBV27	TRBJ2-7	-	CASMIAGGPYEQYF	TGTGCCAGCATGATAGCGGGAGGGCCCTACGAGCAGTACTTC
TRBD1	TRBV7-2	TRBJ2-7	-	CASSRQGQEQYF	TGTGCCAGCAGCAGACAGGGGCAGGAGCAGTACTTC
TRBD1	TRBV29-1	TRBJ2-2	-	CSVEDRGQIGELFF	TGCAGCGTTGAAGATCGGGGACAGATCGGGGAGCTGTTTTTT
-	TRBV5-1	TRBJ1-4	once	CASSVGGTEKLFF	TGCGCCAGCAGCGTAGGGGGAACTGAAAAACTGTTTTTT
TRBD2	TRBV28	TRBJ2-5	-	CASTRAGVRETQYF	TGTGCCAGCACGAGAGCGGGAGTGCGAGAGACCCAGTACTTC
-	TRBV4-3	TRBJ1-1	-	CASSQETGTEAFF	TGCGCCAGCAGCCAAGAAACGGGCACTGAAGCTTTCTTT
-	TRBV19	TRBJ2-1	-	CASSLRDPPGNEQFF	TGTGCCAGTAGCCTCCGGGACCCCCCGGGGAATGAGCAGTTCTTC
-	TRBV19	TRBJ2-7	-	CASSGRDEQYF	TGTGCCAGTAGCGGACGGGACGAGCAGTACTTC
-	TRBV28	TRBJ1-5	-	CASTPGGESNQPQHF	TGTGCCAGCACCCCGGGGGGGGAGAGCAATCAGCCCCAGCATTTT
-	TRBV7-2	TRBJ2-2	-	CASSLAWTGELFF	TGTGCCAGCAGCTTAGCGTGGACCGGGGAGCTGTTTTTT
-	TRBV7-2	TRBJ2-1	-	CASSSSGARREQFF	-
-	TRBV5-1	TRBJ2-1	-	CASSRAGAGWYNEQFF	TGCGCCAGCAGCCGGGCGGGGGCAGGGTGGTACAATGAGCAGTTCTTC
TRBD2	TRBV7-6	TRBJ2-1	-	CASSLGGLADNEQFF	TGTGCCAGCAGCCTAGGGGGACTAGCAGACAATGAGCAGTTCTTC
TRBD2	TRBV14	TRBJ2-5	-	CASSQILGVSGIMAQETQYF	TGTGCCAGCAGCCAAATCTTGGGAGTTAGCGGGATTATGGCCCAAGAGACCCAGTACTTC
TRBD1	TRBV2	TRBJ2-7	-	CASRGQGGSYEQYF	TGTGCCAGCAGAGGACAGGGGGGTTCCTACGAGCAGTACTTC
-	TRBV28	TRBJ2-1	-	CASSLWASNEQFF	TGTGCCAGCAGTTTATGGGCCAGCAATGAGCAGTTCTTC
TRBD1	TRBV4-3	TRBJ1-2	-	CASSQDGQGYGYTF	TGCGCCAGCAGCCAAGACGGACAGGGATATGGCTACACCTTC
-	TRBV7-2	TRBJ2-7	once	CASSPQRASYEQYF	TGTGCCAGCAGCCCCCAGCGGGCCTCCTACGAGCAGTACTTC
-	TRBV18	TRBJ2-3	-	CASSPRRGGTGTDTQYF	TGTGCCAGCTCACCACGCCGGGGCGGTACCGGCACAGATACGCAGTATTTT
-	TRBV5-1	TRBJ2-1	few	CASSYRTDGENEQFF	TGCGCCAGCAGCTATAGGACGGACGGTGAAAATGAGCAGTTCTTC
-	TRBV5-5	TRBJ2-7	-	CASSYELEVQYF	TGTGCCAGCAGCTACGAACTAGAAGTTCAGTACTTC
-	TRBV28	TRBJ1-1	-	CASSFSRARLTEAFF	TGTGCCAGCAGTTTCTCGAGGGCACGACTCACTGAAGCTTTCTTT
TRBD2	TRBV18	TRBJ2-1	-	CASSIKAGGNEQFF	TGTGCCAGTTCGATTAAAGCGGGGGGCAATGAGCAGTTCTTC
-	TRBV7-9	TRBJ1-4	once	CASAGGTTNEKLFF	TGTGCCAGCGCGGGAGGAACAACTAATGAAAAACTGTTTTTT
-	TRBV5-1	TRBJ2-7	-	CASSLSDTRSYEQYF	TGCGCCAGCAGCTTATCGGACACCCGCTCCTACGAGCAGTACTTC
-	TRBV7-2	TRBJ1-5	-	CASSLGQASNQPQHF	TGTGCCAGCAGCTTAGGACAGGCTAGCAATCAGCCCCAGCATTTT
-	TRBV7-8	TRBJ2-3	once	CASSLKISARNTDTQYF	TGTGCCAGCAGCTTAAAAATCAGCGCTAGAAACACAGATACGCAGTATTTT
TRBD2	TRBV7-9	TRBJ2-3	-	CASSHRGGGDRPGGTQYF	TGTGCCAGCAGCCATCGGGGTGGGGGGGATAGGCCCGGCGGTACGCAGTATTTT
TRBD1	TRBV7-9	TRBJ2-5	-	CASSRDRGGGTQYF	TGTGCCAGCAGCCGCGACAGGGGAGGAGGGACCCAGTACTTC
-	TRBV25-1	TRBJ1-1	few	CASSLGGNTEAFF	TGTGCCAGCAGCCTCGGGGGGAACACTGAAGCTTTCTTT
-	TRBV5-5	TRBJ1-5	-	CASSADTYQPQHF	TGTGCCAGCAGCGCGGACACATATCAGCCCCAGCATTTT